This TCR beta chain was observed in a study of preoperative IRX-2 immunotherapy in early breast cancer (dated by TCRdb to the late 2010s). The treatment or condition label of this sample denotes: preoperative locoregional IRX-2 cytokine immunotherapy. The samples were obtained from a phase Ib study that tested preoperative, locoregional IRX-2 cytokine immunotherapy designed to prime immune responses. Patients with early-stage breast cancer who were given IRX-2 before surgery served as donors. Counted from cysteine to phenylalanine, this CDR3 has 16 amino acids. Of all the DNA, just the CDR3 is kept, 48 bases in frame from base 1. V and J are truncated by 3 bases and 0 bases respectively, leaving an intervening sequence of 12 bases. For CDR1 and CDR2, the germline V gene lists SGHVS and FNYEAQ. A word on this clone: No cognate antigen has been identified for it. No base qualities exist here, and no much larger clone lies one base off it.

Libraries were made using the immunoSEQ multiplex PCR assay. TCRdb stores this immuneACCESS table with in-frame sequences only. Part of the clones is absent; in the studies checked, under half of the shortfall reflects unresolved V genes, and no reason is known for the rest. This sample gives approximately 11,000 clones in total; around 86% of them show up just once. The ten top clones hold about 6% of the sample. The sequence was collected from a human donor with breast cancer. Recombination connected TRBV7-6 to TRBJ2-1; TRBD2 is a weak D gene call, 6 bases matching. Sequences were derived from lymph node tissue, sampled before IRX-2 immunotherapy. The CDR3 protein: CASSLWRGSSYNEQFF. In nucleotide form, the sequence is TGTGCCAGCAGCTTGTGGCGGGGTAGCTCCTACAATGAGCAGTTCTTC.